The TCR beta chain under discussion was sequenced for a study of blood T cell repertoires in COVID-19. Those enrolled in Seattle joined during active infection and were followed longitudinally afterward. The table came from immunoSEQ multiplex PCR; TCRdb's copy has only in-frame clones and leaves some out. The table has under 250,000 clones, 82% seen once. This CDR3 is built from 13 residues. The V segment lost 6 bases and the J segment 7 bases; nucleotides outside the gene matches: 8. Germline V gene data show CDR1 as SQVTM and CDR2 as ANQGSEA. The chain is built from TRBV29-1 and TRBJ2-1, with 8 bases lining up with TRBD2. Input material: peripheral blood. The origin of this receptor is a woman aged 70-85 years with COVID-19, enrolled during active disease. The CDR3 nucleotides read TGCAGCGTGGATCCGGGACTAGGGAATGAGCAGTTCTTC. This codes for CSVDPGLGNEQFF.